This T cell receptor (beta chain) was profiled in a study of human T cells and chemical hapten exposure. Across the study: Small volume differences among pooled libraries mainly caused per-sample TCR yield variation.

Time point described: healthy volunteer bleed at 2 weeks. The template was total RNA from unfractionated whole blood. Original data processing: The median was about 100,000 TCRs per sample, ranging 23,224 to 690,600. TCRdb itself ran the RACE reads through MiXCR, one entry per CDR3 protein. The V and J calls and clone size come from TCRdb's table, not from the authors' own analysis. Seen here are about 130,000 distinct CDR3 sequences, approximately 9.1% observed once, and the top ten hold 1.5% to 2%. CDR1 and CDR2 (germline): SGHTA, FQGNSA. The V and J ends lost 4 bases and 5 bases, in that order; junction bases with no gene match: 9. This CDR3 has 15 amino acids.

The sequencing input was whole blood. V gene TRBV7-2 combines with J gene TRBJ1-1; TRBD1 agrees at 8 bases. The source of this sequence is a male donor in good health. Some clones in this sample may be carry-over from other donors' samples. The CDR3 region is CASSSPDRVGTEAFF. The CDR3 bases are TGTGCCAGCAGCTCGCCGGACAGGGTGGGAACTGAAGCTTTCTTT.